This T cell receptor beta chain was recovered during a study of blood T cell repertoires in COVID-19. Study-wide context: Acute-phase and convalescent COVID-19 samples originated in the United States, Italy and Spain.

Data came from immunoSEQ multiplex PCR; TCRdb stores just in-frame clones and leaves some out. This sample has about 340,000 clones; about 90% occur once, and the top ten carry roughly 3%. The source is a woman aged 18-30 years who had recovered from COVID-19. The sample consisted of peripheral blood.

The CDR3 here is CASSLVGGSRNEQFF. In DNA form, the CDR3 reads TGCGCCAGCAGCTTGGTTGGCGGGAGTAGGAATGAGCAGTTCTTC. The chain combines TRBV5-1 with TRBJ2-1; TRBD2 aligns across 7 bases. Looked up from germline, CDR1 is SGHRS and CDR2 is YFSETQ. The CDR3 spans 15 residues. The V and J ends lost 0 bases and 7 bases, in that order; junction bases with no gene match: 7.